Listed below are T cell receptor beta chains from one sample, sequenced in a study of blood T cells in healthy people across ages. TCRdb recomputed calls from the 5' RACE reads with MiXCR, one row per CDR3 protein. The sample lists 910,000 or so distinct CDR3 sequences; 51% were seen once. Sequenced input: blood. The receptor source for this set is a woman aged 55-69 years in good health. CDR3s include the opening cysteine and the closing phenylalanine or tryptophan. The D gene is left open where the match is weak. Clone sizes are given selectively: once, few, many, or a class where the clone is expanded.

abundance	j_gene	v_gene	d_gene	CDR3nt	CDR3aa
few	TRBJ2-5	TRBV29-1	NA	TGCAGCGGCGTGAGGGACACGTCTCAAGAGACCCAGTACTTC	CSGVRDTSQETQYF
NA	TRBJ2-1	TRBV7-8	NA	TGTGCCAGCAGCTACGGCACGAGCTCCTACAATGAGCAGTTCTTC	CASSYGTSSYNEQFF
NA	TRBJ2-3	TRBV9	TRBD1	TGTGCCAGCAGCGTAGTAGACAGGGGGTTGACAGATACGCAGTATTTT	CASSVVDRGLTDTQYF
NA	TRBJ1-1	TRBV6-2/TRBV6-3	NA	TGTGCCAGCAGGGGACGGAAGAACACTGAAGCTTTCTTT	CASRGRKNTEAFF
NA	TRBJ2-5	TRBV3-1	NA	TGTGCCAGCAGCCAAGATCTGGACATCCAAGAGACCCAGTACTTC	CASSQDLDIQETQYF
few	TRBJ1-6	TRBV28	NA	TGTGCCAGCGGCCAGGGCGTTTCACCCCTCCACTTT	CASGQGVSPLHF
once	TRBJ1-1	TRBV20-1	NA	TGCAGTGCGACGGGGGTCTCCACCACTGGAGCTTTCTTT	CSATGVSTTGAFF
few	TRBJ1-2	TRBV4-3	TRBD1	TGCGCCAGCAGCCAAGAGTATACGGGACAGGGGGGCAGATCTTCTGGCTACACCTTC	CASSQEYTGQGGRSSGYTF
few	TRBJ2-5	TRBV20-1	NA	TGCAGTGCTCCACGATCGGAGACCCAGTACTTC	CSAPRSETQYF
NA	TRBJ2-7	TRBV6-2/TRBV6-3	NA	TGTGCCAGCAGCCAGGACCTTTGGGGGATGGCCTACGAGCAGTACTTC	CASSQDLWGMAYEQYF
once	TRBJ2-5	TRBV6-5	NA	TGTGCCAGCCAAGGGGGCGGGGGCCTCCCAAGGACCCAGTACTTC	CASQGGGGLPRTQYF
few	TRBJ2-7	TRBV28	TRBD1	TGTGCCAGCAGATTAAACTCGGACAGGGGGCATGAGCAGTACTTC	CASRLNSDRGHEQYF
few	TRBJ2-7	TRBV15	NA	TGTGCCACCAGCCCAAGGGTTTTGGGGTCCAACGAGCAGTACTTC	CATSPRVLGSNEQYF
NA	TRBJ2-1	TRBV20-1	TRBD2	TGCAGTGCTAGAGAGACTAGCGGGAGGGCCCGCAATGAGCAGTTCTTC	CSARETSGRARNEQFF
NA	TRBJ2-7	TRBV28	TRBD2	TGTGCCAGCAGTTTACACGTGAGTAGCGGGACGACCTACGAGCAGTACTTC	CASSLHVSSGTTYEQYF
many	TRBJ2-7	TRBV27	NA	TGTGCCAGCAGTTTTGGGGGCCACGAGCAGTACTTC	CASSFGGHEQYF
NA	TRBJ1-6	TRBV20-1	NA	TGCAGTGCTAGAGGGATTTATAATTCACCCCTCCACTTT	CSARGIYNSPLHF
once	TRBJ2-7	TRBV7-2	NA	TGTGCCAGCACCTGGGGTTTAGGGTCGTACGAGCAGTACTTC	CASTWGLGSYEQYF
NA	TRBJ2-5	TRBV27	TRBD2	TGTGCCAGCAGCCCCTTAGATGCCGGGACTAGGGAGACCCAGTACTTC	CASSPLDAGTRETQYF
NA	TRBJ2-7	TRBV20-1	NA	TGCAGTGCTAGAGATCTGAGGGCCAACGACAACGAGCAGTACTTC	CSARDLRANDNEQYF
NA	TRBJ2-2	TRBV4-1	NA	TGCGCCAGCAGCCGCGGTGCCCGCGGTACCGGGGAGCTGTTTTTT	CASSRGARGTGELFF
NA	TRBJ2-7	TRBV10-3	NA	TGTGCCATCGGTGATGGGGGCGCCTACGAGCAGTACTTC	CAIGDGGAYEQYF
many	TRBJ2-7	TRBV20-1	NA	TGCAGCGCTCGTGAGGACTCCTACGAGCAGTACTTC	CSAREDSYEQYF
NA	TRBJ2-1	TRBV4-1	TRBD2	TGCGCCAGCGGCCGCGGGAGGGCCACTGAGCAGTTCTTC	CASGRGRATEQFF
few	TRBJ2-1	TRBV29-1	TRBD2	TGCAGCGGCTGGGACTACCTGAGCTCCTACAATGAGCAGTTCTTC	CSGWDYLSSYNEQFF
NA	TRBJ1-2	TRBV29-1	NA	TGCAGCGTTTCGGCCCGCTCTGGCTACACCTTC	CSVSARSGYTF
NA	TRBJ2-7	TRBV10-3	NA	TGTGCCATCAGCCCGGAAGCCTACGAGCAGTACTTC	CAISPEAYEQYF
NA	TRBJ1-1	TRBV29-1	NA	TGCAGCGTCCGGGATGTGGGTGAAGCTTTCTTT	CSVRDVGEAFF
NA	TRBJ2-3	TRBV9	TRBD2	TGTGCCAGCAGCGTAGAAGCGGGAGCGTCCACTAGCACAGATACGCAGTATTTT	CASSVEAGASTSTDTQYF
NA	TRBJ2-1	TRBV25-1	TRBD2	TGTACCAGCGGGATGAGGAGTTCCTCCTACAATGAGCAGTTCTTC	CTSGMRSSSYNEQFF
NA	TRBJ2-1	TRBV5-1	TRBD2	TGCGCCAGCAGCAAACAAGCGGGAAGTGGAAACAATGAGCAGTTCTTC	CASSKQAGSGNNEQFF
NA	TRBJ1-6	TRBV7-2	TRBD1	TGTGCCAGCAGCTTAGCCGGGACAGGGGCCACATATTCACCCCTCCACTTT	CASSLAGTGATYSPLHF
NA	TRBJ2-4	TRBV27	TRBD2	TGTGCCAGCAGTCAAACGCCCCCCAATCTAGCGGGAGGTTCGATAGAGCAGTACTTC	CASSQTPPNLAGGSIEQYF
NA	TRBJ2-3	TRBV20-1	NA	TGCAGTGCTAACCCCCGGGCTCTCACAGATACGCAGTATTTT	CSANPRALTDTQYF
many	TRBJ2-1	TRBV15	NA	TGTGCCACCAGCCCCCGGACGAGCAGCTCCTACAATGAGCAGTTCTTC	CATSPRTSSSYNEQFF
NA	TRBJ2-3	TRBV6-5	NA	TGTGCCAGCAACCGGGACGGTAGCACAGATACGCAGTATTTT	CASNRDGSTDTQYF
NA	TRBJ2-5	TRBV12-3/TRBV12-4	TRBD2	TGTGCCAGCAGTTCTCTTATCGGGCGAGCGGGACAAGAGACCCAGTACTTC	CASSSLIGRAGQETQYF
NA	TRBJ1-1	TRBV6-5	NA	TGTGCCAGCAGTCCTCGAAAGGGCACTGAAGCTTTCTTT	CASSPRKGTEAFF
NA	TRBJ2-7	TRBV5-1	NA	TGCGCCAGCAGCGCTGACAGGATTTCCTACGAGCAGTACTTC	CASSADRISYEQYF
NA	TRBJ1-5	TRBV2	NA	TGTGCCAGCACCCCCAGCGGCAATCAGCCCCAGCATTTT	CASTPSGNQPQHF
NA	TRBJ2-3	TRBV9	NA	TGTGCCAGCAGCGTAGCTGACCTCGCCACAGATACGCAGTATTTT	CASSVADLATDTQYF
NA	TRBJ2-5	TRBV6-6	NA	TGTGCCAGCAGTTACGGGACATCGCCCTACAATGAGCAGTACTTC	CASSYGTSPYNEQYF
few	TRBJ2-6	TRBV20-1	NA	TGCAGTGCTAGGCGGGGAACGAGTAGCCACTCTGGGGCCAACGTCCTGACTTTC	CSARRGTSSHSGANVLTF
many	TRBJ2-5	TRBV25-1	NA	TGTGCCAGCAGTGAGTTAGGCCAAGAGACCCAGTACTTC	CASSELGQETQYF
NA	TRBJ2-5	TRBV9	NA	TGTGCCAGCAGCGGGGTCGGGAGTAGGGAGACCCAGTACTTC	CASSGVGSRETQYF
once	TRBJ2-3	TRBV4-2	NA	TGTGCCAGCAGCCGGATTCCAGGAACCACAGATACGCAGTATTTT	CASSRIPGTTDTQYF
few	TRBJ2-3	TRBV5-1	TRBD1	TGCGCCAGCAGCTCCGGGACAGGGGGCTGGGATACGCAGTATTTT	CASSSGTGGWDTQYF
NA	TRBJ2-3	TRBV12-3/TRBV12-4	NA	TGTGCCAGCAGTGTCCCAGATACGCAGTATTTT	CASSVPDTQYF
few	TRBJ2-5	TRBV20-1	TRBD1	TGCAGTGCCAGGACAGGCGGTGAGACCCAGTACTTC	CSARTGGETQYF
NA	TRBJ2-1	TRBV20-1	TRBD2	TGCAGTGCTAGAGATCCCAGCGGGAGGTACAATGAGCAGTTCTTC	CSARDPSGRYNEQFF
NA	TRBJ2-7	TRBV12-3/TRBV12-4	NA	TGTGCCAGCAGTCTCCGAGGGGTTCACGAGCAGTACTTC	CASSLRGVHEQYF